The clone carrying this TCR beta chain has more than one count but fewer than ten. The data were obtained in a study of T-cell memory formation after mild COVID-19. MiXCR, run by TCRdb on the 5' RACE reads, gives a single entry per CDR3 protein. The sample lists approximately 560,000 distinct CDR3 sequences, approximately 15% seen once, with around 7.8% in the top ten. The source is an adult woman who had mild COVID-19 (a few samples of this study predate the infection). Cell type and time point are not known. Sample: PBMCs or a T cell subset sorted from them (not recorded which).

The CDR3 sequence: CASSKPGLAGGVQYF. The CDR3 DNA reads as TGTGCCAGCAGCAAACCGGGACTAGCGGGAGGTGTGCAGTACTTC. The chain combines TRBV6-6 with TRBJ2-7; the match to TRBD2 covers 15 bases. The ends lost 6 bases at V and 9 bases at J; junction bases unmatched: 9. In germline, CDR1 is MNHNY, CDR2 SVGAGI (reference sequence). The CDR3 spans 15 residues.